Presented here are 15 T cell receptor beta chains from one specimen sequenced in a study of spatial heterogeneity in lung cancer (dated by TCRdb to the late 2010s). The time point label, as the study defines it: sample taken at primary tumor resection. To prepare the library, 5' RACE was applied. Instrument used: NextSeq 500. TCRdb trimmed public reads at Q25 via fastp, called clones via MiXCR and kept in-frame beta chains. Every entry covers one CDR3 protein and lists the most common genes and DNA from its rows. The sample table gives roughly 54 distinct CDR3 sequences. The material was normal lung tissue next to the tumor, obtained at surgery. Receptor source: a female donor with early-stage non-small cell lung cancer.

Comments on this clonotype: In a library made to pick up alpha chains, this beta chain is a stray read with a size that means little. J is TRBJ2-7 and V is TRBV30, with 13 bases matching TRBD2. The germline CDR1 and CDR2 sequences are GTSNPN and SVGIG (reference sequence). The CDR3 contains 12 residues. V shed 5 bases, J shed 7 bases, and the junction held 2 bases outside the gene matches. The CDR3 DNA is TGTGCCTGGGGACTAGCGGGAGTGGAGCAGTACTTC. Translating it yields CAWGLAGVEQYF.

This clonotype was recorded a few times. This beta chain is an unintended read in a library built for alpha chains; its size means little. The chain couples TRBV2 to TRBJ1-2; D perhaps matches TRBD1 (5 bases). V was trimmed by 6 bases and J by 2 bases, leaving 13 bases between them. CDR1 and CDR2 from the germline V gene are SNHLY and FYNNEI. CDR3 length: 14 amino acids. The CDR3 loop reads CASRGLTGNYGYTF. CDR3 bases: TGTGCCAGCAGGGGACTAACGGGAAACTATGGCTACACCTTC.

As to this clonotype: A read error may be the cause here, since a much bigger clone is one base away. The conserved closing phenylalanine or tryptophan is absent in this CDR3, likely reflecting a read error. Since the library was made to target alpha chains, this beta chain is a stray read and its abundance is not meaningful. The chain couples TRBV6-5 to TRBJ1-2; D uncertain. Germline assignment: CDR1 MNHEY and CDR2 SVGAGI. The germline V and J ends were trimmed by 6 bases and 2 bases, with 13 bases remaining between them. This CDR3 comprises 14 residues. The CDR3 is CASSRANYNYGYTS. In DNA, the CDR3 is TGTGCCAGCAGCCGCGCCAACTACAACTATGGCTACACCTCC.

This clonotype rates as large (0.1 to 1%). Since it is a stray read in a library aimed at alpha chains, this beta chain has a size that is not meaningful. The J gene is TRBJ1-2, the V gene TRBV6-5; the D is unclear. Germline CDR1 MNHEY, CDR2 SVGAGI. There are 14 residues in the CDR3. Trimming removed 6 bases at V and 2 bases at J, with 13 bases between. The CDR3 sequence is CASSRANYNYGYTF. Written as DNA, the CDR3 is TGTGCCAGCAGCCGCGCCAACTACAACTATGGCTACACCTTC.

For this clonotype: With the library built for alpha chains, this beta chain is off target and its frequency is not meaningful. For the CDR3, the DNA is TGTGCCACCAGGGCGAGGGAGGAAGAGACCCAGTACTTC. This codes for CATRAREEETQYF. The chain uses TRBV24-1 and TRBJ2-5; possibly TRBD2 for D (6 bases). Looked up from germline, CDR1 is KGHDR and CDR2 is SFDVKD. This CDR3 is built from 13 residues. V lost 7 bases and J 3 bases, leaving 11 bases between the germline ends.

This clonotype has a handful of counts. The library was built for alpha chains, so this beta chain is an off-target read and its size means little. This sequence joins TRBV12-3 or TRBV12-4 and TRBJ1-1; D might be TRBD1 (5 bases). V was pared by 5 bases and J by 1 base, with 8 bases between. This CDR3 contains 13 residues. The CDR3 region is CASSAGPNTEAFF. The DNA for the CDR3 is TGTGCCAGCAGTGCGGGGCCGAACACTGAAGCTTTCTTT.

Judged by abundance, this clonotype is hyperexpanded (1% or more). Little can be read into the size of this beta chain, an off-target read in a library designed for alpha chains. The rearrangement uses TRBV14 and TRBJ2-1, with a tentative D call TRBD2 (5 bases). V lost 1 base to trimming and J lost 5 bases, with 9 bases between them. The CDR3 is 14 residues long. Germline loops: CDR1 SGHDN, CDR2 FVKESK. CDR3 DNA sequence: TGTGCCAGCAGCCAAGCTAGCACCGACAATGAGCAGTTCTTC. It translates to CASSQASTDNEQFF.

This clonotype is large by share. A library prepared for alpha chains yielded this beta chain as an off-target read; its size is of little meaning. The chain combines TRBV25-1 with TRBJ1-6; the D is unclear. V lost 0 bases and J lost 15, with 12 bases in between. Germline V lookup: CDR1 MGHDK, CDR2 SYGVNS. The length of the CDR3 is 13 residues. The CDR3 DNA reads as TGTGCCAGCAGTGAATACTCCTTTTGGAGCCTCCACTTT. Its translation: CASSEYSFWSLHF.

As to this clonotype: This beta chain came through as a stray read in a library set up for alpha chains, and its size says little. J is TRBJ2-5 and V is TRBV6-6; 8 nucleotides align to TRBD1. CDR3 length equals 13 residues. Germline-derived CDR1 and CDR2 are MNHNY and SVGAGI (reference sequence). The V and J ends lost 8 bases and 5 bases, in that order; junction bases with no gene match: 7. CDR3 nucleotide sequence: TGTGCCAGCTCTTCAGGGGGCTGGGAGACCCAGTACTTC. This sequence encodes CASSSGGWETQYF.

A single count supports this clonotype. With the library built for alpha chains, this beta chain is off target and its frequency is not meaningful. The chain combines TRBV11-1 with TRBJ1-5; D may be TRBD1 (5 bases). V was clipped by 5 bases and J by 7 bases, with 12 bases between them. This CDR3 is built from 13 residues. The germline CDR1 and CDR2 sequences are SGHAT and FQDESV (reference sequence). The CDR3 DNA sequence: TGTGCCAGCAGCCCTGGGACCAGCCAGCCCCAGCATTTT. Its translation is CASSPGTSQPQHF.

This clonotype was counted between two and nine times. The library was designed around alpha chains, so this beta chain is a stray read whose abundance carries little weight. The chain combines TRBV28 with TRBJ2-7; 11 bases fit TRBD2. CDR3 length: 15 residues. Trimming removed 6 bases from V and 0 bases from J; junction bases left unmatched: 4. Germline loops: CDR1 MDHEN, CDR2 SYDVKM. CDR3 amino acids: CASSRLAGSSYEQYF. The CDR3 DNA is TGTGCCAGCAGCAGACTAGCGGGGAGCTCCTACGAGCAGTACTTC. The variable domain in full, with the rest retrieved from reference TRBV28 and TRBJ2-7, is DVKVTQSSRYLVKRTGEKVFLECVQDMDHENMFWYRQDPGLGLRLIYFSYDVKMKEKGDIPEGYSVSREKKERFSLILESASTNQTSMYLCASSRLAGSSYEQYFGPGTRLTVT.

This clonotype ranks as large. As an off-target read in a library built for alpha chains, this beta chain has a frequency of little significance. The chain couples TRBV23-1 to TRBJ2-2, with TRBD1 as a possible D gene (6 bases). TRBV23-1 belongs to the ORF category, with a function that is uncertain. This CDR3 has 14 residues. Trimming pared 10 bases from V and 0 bases from J, leaving 12 bases between. In DNA, the CDR3 is TGCGCCAAGCAGGGGACCGCGAACACCGGGGAGCTGTTTTTT. Translating gives CAKQGTANTGELFF.

Comment on this clonotype: Because the library targeted alpha chains, this beta chain is an off-target read whose size means little. V and J are TRBV27 and TRBJ1-2, with no clear D. CDR1 MNHEY and CDR2 SMNVEV come from the germline V gene (reference sequence). The V end was cut by 3 bases, the J end by 4 bases, with 12 bases between. This CDR3 has 14 amino acids. The CDR3 sequence is CASSLTKSPYGYTF. The CDR3 coding sequence is TGTGCCAGCAGTTTGACCAAGTCCCCCTATGGCTACACCTTC.

Comment on this clonotype: This beta chain is an off-target read within a library intended for alpha chains, so its frequency means little. This chain joins TRBV5-4 and TRBJ1-1, with 8 positions matching TRBD1. Germline lookup yields CDR1 SGHNT and CDR2 YYREEE (reference sequence). Losses at the gene ends were 3 bases for V and 1 base for J; bases not matched to a gene: 5. The CDR3 runs to 15 residues. CDR3 sequence reads: CASSSGQGWNTEAFF. The CDR3 DNA is TGTGCCAGCAGCTCTGGACAGGGATGGAACACTGAAGCTTTCTTT.

This clonotype is hyperexpanded. In a library made to pick up alpha chains, this beta chain is a stray read with a size that means little. The rearrangement links TRBV5-1 to TRBJ2-5; D is uncertain. The V and J ends lost 2 bases and 0 bases respectively, with 8 bases between them. The CDR3 consists of 14 residues. CDR1 is SGHRS, CDR2 YFSETQ, per germline. CDR3: CASSFERNQETQYF. In nucleotides, the CDR3 is TGCGCCAGCAGCTTCGAACGGAACCAAGAGACCCAGTACTTC.